Each of the 2 T cell receptor beta chains below was sequenced from the same sample in a study of CD8 T cells in Susac syndrome. Random hexamers primed reverse transcription of roughly 0.5 to 1 ug RNA. TCRdb re-derived calls from the immunoSEQ multiplex PCR reads in MiXCR, one entry per CDR3 protein. The data show some 130,000 distinct CDR3 sequences, 90% to 95% seen once. Source material: CD4+ T cells from PBMCs. These receptors all stem from a human donor with multiple sclerosis.

This chain links TRBV19 with TRBJ1-5; D not certain. CDR3 length: 17 amino acids. The germline V gene encodes CDR1 LNHDA and CDR2 SQIVND (reference sequence). With 4 bases removed from V and 0 bases from J, the gap between germline ends came to 16 bases. The chain's CDR3 is CASSSSSRVDSNQPQHF. In nucleotides, the CDR3 is TGTGCCAGTAGTAGTTCTAGCCGGGTCGATAGCAATCAGCCCCAGCATTTT.

This chain joins TRBV30 and TRBJ1-2; D possibly corresponds to TRBD1 (6 bases). V lost 4 bases and J lost 2, with 17 bases in between. Per the germline V gene, CDR1 is GTSNPN and CDR2 is SVGIG (reference sequence). There are 15 residues in the CDR3. The CDR3 region has the DNA TGTGCCTGGAATCTGGCAGGGGCCTACAACTATGGCTACACCTTC. Encoded protein: CAWNLAGAYNYGYTF.